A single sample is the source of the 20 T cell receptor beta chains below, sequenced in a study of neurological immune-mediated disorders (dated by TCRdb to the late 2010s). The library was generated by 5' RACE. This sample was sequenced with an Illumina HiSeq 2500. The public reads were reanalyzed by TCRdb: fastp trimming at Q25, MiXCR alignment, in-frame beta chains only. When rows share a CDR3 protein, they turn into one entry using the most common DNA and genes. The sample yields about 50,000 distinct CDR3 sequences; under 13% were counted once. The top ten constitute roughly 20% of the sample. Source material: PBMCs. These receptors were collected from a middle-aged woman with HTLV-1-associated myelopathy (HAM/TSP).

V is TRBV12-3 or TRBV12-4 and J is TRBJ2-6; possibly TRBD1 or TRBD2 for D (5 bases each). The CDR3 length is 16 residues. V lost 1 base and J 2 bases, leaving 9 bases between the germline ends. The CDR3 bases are TGTGCCAGCAGTTTAGGAAGAGGGGCTGGGGCCAACGTCCTGACTTTC. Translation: CASSLGRGAGANVLTF.

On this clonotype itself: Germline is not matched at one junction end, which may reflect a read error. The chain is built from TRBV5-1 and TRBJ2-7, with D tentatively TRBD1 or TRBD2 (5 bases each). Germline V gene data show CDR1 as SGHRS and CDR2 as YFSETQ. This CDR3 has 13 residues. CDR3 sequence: CDSSSGRRNEQYF. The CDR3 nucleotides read TGCGACAGCAGCTCGGGGCGAAGAAACGAGCAGTACTTC.

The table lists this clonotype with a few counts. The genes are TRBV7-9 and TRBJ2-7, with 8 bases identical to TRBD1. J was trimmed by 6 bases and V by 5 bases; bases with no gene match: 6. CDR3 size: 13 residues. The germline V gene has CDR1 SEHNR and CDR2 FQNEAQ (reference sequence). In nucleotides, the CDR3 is TGTGCCAGCAGCCCGGACAGGGAGATCGAGCAGTACTTC. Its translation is CASSPDREIEQYF.

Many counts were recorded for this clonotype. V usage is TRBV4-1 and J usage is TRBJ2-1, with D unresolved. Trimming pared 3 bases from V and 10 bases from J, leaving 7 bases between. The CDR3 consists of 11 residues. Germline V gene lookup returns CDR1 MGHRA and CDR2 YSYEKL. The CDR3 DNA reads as TGCGCCAGCAGCCACTACCGAGAGCAGTTCTTC. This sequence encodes CASSHYREQFF.

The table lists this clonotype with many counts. This chain's CDR3 is CASSERTGLEKLFF. In DNA form, the CDR3 reads TGTGCCAGCAGTGAAAGGACAGGTCTCGAAAAACTGTTTTTT. The genes are TRBV25-1 and TRBJ1-4; TRBD1 agrees at 7 bases. The CDR3 loop spans 14 amino acids. With V trimmed by 2 bases and J by 8 bases, 5 bases remained unmatched. From germline, CDR1 is MGHDK and CDR2 SYGVNS.

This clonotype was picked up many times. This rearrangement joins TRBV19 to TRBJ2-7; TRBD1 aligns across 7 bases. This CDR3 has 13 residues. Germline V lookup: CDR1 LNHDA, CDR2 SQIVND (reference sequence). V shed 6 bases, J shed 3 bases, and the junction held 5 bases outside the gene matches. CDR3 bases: TGTGCCAGTAGCGCCGACAGGGACTACGAGCAGTACTTC. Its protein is CASSADRDYEQYF.

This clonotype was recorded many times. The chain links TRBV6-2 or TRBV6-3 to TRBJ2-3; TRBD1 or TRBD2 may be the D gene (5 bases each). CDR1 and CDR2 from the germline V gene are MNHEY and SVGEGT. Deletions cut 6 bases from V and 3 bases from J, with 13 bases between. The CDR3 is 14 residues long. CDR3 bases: TGTGCCAGCAGGGGGCTAGCAACGACAGATACGCAGTATTTT. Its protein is CASRGLATTDTQYF.

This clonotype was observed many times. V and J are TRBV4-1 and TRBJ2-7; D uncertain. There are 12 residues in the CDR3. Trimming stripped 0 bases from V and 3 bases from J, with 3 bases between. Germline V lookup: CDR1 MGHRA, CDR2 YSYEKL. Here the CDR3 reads CASSQEHYEQYF. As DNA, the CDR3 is TGCGCCAGCAGCCAAGAACACTACGAGCAGTACTTC.

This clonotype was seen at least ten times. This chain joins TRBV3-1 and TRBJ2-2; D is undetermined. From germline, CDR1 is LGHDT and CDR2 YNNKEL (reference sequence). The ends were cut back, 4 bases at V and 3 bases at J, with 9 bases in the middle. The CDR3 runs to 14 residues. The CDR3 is CASSLEPDTGELFF. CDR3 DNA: TGTGCCAGCAGCCTCGAACCCGACACCGGGGAGCTGTTTTTT.

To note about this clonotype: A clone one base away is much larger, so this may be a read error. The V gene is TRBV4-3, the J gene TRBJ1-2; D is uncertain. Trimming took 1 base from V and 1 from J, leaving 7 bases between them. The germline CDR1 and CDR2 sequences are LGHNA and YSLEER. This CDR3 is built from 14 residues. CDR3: CASSQVLDNYGYTF. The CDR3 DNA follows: TGCGCCAGCAGCCAAGTGTTAGATAACTATGGCTACACCTTC.

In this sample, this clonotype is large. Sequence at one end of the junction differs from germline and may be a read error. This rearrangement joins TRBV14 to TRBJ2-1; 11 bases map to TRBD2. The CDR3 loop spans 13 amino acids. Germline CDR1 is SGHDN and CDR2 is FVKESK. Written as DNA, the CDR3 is TGTGCCAGCAGCTCCTATAGCGGGGGGGACTCAATCTTC. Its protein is CASSSYSGGDSIF. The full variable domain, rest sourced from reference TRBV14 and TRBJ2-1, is EAGVTQFPSHSVIEKGQTVTLRCDPISGHDNLYWYRRVMGKEIKFLLHFVKESKQDESGMPNNRFLAERTGGTYSTLKVQPAELEDSGVYFCASSSYSGGDSIFGPGTRLTVL.

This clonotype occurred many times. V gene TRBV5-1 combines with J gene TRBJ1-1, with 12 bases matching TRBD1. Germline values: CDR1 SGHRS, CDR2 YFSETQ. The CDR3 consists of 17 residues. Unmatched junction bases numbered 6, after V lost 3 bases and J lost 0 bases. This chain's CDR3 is CASSSSGTGGVNTEAFF. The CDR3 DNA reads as TGCGCCAGCAGCTCTTCCGGGACAGGGGGCGTGAACACTGAAGCTTTCTTT.

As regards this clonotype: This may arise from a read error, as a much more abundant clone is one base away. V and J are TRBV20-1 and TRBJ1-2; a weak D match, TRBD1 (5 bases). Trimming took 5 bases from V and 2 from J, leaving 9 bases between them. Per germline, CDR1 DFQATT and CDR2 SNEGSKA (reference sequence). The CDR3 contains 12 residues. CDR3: CSADSTNYGYTF. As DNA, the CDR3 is TGCAGTGCTGACAGCACAAACTATGGCTACACCTTC.

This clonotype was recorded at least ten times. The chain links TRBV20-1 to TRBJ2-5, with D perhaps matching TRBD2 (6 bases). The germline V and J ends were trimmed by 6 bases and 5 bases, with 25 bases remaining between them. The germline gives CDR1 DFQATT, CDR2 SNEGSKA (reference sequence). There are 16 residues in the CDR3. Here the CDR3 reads CSAAGLRGASLETQYF. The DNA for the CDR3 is TGCAGTGCAGCGGGTCTGCGGGGTGCCTCTTTGGAGACCCAGTACTTC.

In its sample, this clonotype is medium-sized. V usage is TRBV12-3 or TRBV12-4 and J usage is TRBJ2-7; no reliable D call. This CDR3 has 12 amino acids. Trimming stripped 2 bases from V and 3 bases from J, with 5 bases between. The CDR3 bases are TGTGCCAGCAGTTTAATATACTACGAGCAGTACTTC. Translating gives CASSLIYYEQYF.

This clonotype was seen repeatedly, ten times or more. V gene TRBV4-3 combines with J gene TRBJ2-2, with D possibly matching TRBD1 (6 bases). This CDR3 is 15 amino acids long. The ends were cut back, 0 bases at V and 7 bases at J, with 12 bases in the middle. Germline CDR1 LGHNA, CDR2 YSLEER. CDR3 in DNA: TGCGCCAGCAGCCAAGAAGTCCCACAGGGCGGGGAGCTGTTTTTT. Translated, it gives CASSQEVPQGGELFF.

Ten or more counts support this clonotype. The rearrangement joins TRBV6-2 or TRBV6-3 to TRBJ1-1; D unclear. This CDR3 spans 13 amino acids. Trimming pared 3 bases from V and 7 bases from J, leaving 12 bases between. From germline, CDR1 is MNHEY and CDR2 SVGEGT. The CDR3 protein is CASSYLVAGEAFF. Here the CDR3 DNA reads TGTGCCAGCAGTTATTTGGTTGCAGGTGAAGCTTTCTTT.

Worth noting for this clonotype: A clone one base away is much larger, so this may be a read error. In nucleotides, the CDR3 is TGTGTCAGCTCACCACAGAGGGACCTCAATCAGCCCCAGCATTTT. Its protein product is CVSSPQRDLNQPQHF. The chain carries TRBV18 and TRBJ1-5; tentatively, D is TRBD1 (5 bases). Germline V lookup: CDR1 KGHSH, CDR2 LQKENI. This CDR3 contains 15 residues.

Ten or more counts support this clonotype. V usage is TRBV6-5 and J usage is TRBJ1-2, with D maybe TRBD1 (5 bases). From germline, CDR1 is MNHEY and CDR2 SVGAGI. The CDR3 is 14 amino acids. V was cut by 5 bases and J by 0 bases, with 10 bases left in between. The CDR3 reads CASSRDSANYGYTF. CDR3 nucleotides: TGTGCCAGCAGTAGGGACTCCGCTAACTATGGCTACACCTTC.

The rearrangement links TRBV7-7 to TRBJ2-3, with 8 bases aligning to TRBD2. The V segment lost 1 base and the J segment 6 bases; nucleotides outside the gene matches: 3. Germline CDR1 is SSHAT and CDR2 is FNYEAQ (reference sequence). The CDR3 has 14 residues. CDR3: CASSLGSGGDTQYF. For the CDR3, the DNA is TGTGCCAGCAGCTTAGGATCGGGGGGGGATACGCAGTATTTT.